Sequencing of this TCR beta chain was carried out in a study of blood T cells in healthy people across ages. V lost 2 bases and J 9 bases, leaving 11 bases between the germline ends. Germline V gene sequence: CDR1 MNHEY, CDR2 SVGAGI. The CDR3 spans 13 residues. Using a J-beta primer mix together with a sample-barcoded 5' primer, a second PCR was run for about 6 to 11 cycles. Tags on each cDNA molecule came from a template-switch adaptor with 12 random nucleotides. TCRdb redid the calling of the 5' RACE reads with MiXCR, one entry per CDR3 protein. The sample records roughly 1.5 million distinct CDR3 sequences, 42% being singletons. Per sample, at least 5 micrograms of total RNA were extracted.

The TCR sequence derives from a young woman in good health. The source material was blood. The genes are TRBV6-5 and TRBJ2-1; D uncertain. CDR3 coding DNA: TGTGCCAGCAGTTACCTCCGTTTAGGTGAGCAGTTCTTC. Translation gives CASSYLRLGEQFF.